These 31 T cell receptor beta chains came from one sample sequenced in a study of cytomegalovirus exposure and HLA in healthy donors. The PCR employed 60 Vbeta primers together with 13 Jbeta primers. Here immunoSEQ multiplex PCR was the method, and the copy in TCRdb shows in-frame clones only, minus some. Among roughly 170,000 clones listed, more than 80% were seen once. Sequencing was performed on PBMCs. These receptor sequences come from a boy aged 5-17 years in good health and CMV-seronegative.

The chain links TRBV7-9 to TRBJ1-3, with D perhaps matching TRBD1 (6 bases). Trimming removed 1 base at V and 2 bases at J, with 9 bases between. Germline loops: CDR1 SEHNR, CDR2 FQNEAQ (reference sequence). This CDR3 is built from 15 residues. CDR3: CASSLDRVPGNTIYF. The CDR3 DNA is TGTGCCAGCAGCTTAGACAGGGTACCTGGAAACACCATATATTTT.

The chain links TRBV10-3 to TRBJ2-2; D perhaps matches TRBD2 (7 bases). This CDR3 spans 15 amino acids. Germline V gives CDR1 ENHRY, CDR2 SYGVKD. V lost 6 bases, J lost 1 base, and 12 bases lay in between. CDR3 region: CAIRTGGQNTGELFF. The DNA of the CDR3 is TGTGCCATCAGGACGGGGGGCCAGAACACCGGGGAGCTGTTTTTT.

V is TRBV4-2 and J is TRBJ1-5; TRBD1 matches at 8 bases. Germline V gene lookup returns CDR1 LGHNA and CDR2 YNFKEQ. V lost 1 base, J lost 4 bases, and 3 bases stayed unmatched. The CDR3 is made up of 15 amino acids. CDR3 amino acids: CASSQADRANQPQHF. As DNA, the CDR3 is TGTGCCAGCAGCCAAGCGGACAGGGCGAATCAGCCCCAGCATTTT.

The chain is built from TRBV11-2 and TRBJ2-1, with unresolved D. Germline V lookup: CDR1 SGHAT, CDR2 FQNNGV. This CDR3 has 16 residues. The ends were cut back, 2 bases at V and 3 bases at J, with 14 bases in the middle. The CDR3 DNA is TGTGCCAGCAGCTTAAATACACCCTCAAACTACAATGAGCAGTTCTTC. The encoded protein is CASSLNTPSNYNEQFF.

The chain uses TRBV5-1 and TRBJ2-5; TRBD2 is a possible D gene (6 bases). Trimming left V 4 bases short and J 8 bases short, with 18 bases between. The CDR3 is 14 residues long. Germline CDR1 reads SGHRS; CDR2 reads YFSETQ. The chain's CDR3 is CASSPSGVGVTQYF. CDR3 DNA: TGCGCCAGCAGCCCCTCGGGGGTAGGAGTAACCCAGTACTTC.

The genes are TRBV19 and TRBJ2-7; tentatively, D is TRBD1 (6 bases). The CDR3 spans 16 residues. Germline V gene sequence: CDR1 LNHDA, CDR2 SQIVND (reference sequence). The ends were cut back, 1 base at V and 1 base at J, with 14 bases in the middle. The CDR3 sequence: CASSIGQRGISYEQYF. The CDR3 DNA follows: TGTGCCAGTAGTATAGGACAAAGGGGGATTTCCTACGAGCAGTACTTC.

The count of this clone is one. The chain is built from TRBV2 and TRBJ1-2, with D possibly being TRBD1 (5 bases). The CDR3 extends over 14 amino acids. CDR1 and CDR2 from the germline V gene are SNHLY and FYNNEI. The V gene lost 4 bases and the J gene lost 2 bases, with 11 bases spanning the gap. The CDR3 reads CASSVGGENYGYTF. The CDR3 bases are TGTGCCAGCAGTGTTGGGGGGGAAAACTATGGCTACACCTTC. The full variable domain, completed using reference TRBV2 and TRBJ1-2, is EPEVTQTPSHQVTQMGQEVILRCVPISNHLYFYWYRQILGQKVEFLVSFYNNEISEKSEIFDDQFSVERPDGSNFTLKIRSTKLEDSAMYFCASSVGGENYGYTFGSGTRLTVV.

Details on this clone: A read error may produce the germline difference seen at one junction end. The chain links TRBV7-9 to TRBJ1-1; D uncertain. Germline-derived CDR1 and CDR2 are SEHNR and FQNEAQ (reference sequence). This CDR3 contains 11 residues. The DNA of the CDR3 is TGTGCCAGCAGCATTGCCTATGAAGCTCTCTTT. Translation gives CASSIAYEALF.

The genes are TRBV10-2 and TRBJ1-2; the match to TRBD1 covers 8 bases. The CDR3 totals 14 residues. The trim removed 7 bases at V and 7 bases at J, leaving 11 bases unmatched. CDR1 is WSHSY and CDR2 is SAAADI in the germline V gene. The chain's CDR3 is CASNPGQGASGYTF. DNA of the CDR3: TGCGCCAGCAACCCCGGGCAGGGGGCGAGTGGCTACACCTTC.

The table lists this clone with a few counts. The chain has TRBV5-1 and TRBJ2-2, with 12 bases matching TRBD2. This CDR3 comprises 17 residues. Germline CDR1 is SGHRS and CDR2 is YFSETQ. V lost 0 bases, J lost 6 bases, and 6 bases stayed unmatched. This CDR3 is CASSLESGLAGSGELFF. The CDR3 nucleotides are TGCGCCAGCAGCTTGGAGTCAGGACTAGCGGGGTCCGGGGAGCTGTTTTTT.

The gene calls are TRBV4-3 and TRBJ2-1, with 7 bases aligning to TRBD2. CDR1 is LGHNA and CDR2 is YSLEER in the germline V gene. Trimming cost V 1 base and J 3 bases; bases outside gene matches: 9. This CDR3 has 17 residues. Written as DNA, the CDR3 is TGCGCCAGCAGCCAAGTGTTTTCCGGGGGGATCTACAATGAGCAGTTCTTC. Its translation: CASSQVFSGGIYNEQFF.

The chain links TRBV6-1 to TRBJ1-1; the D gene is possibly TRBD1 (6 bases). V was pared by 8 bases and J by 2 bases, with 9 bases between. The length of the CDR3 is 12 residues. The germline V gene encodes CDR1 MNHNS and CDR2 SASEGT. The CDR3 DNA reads TGTGCCAGCGCAGGGGATAACACTGAAGCTTTCTTT. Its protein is CASAGDNTEAFF.

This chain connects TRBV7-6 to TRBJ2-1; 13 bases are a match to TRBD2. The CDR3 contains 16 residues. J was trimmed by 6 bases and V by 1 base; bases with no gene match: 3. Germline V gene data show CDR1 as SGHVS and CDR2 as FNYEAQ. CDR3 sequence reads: CASSLGGLAGVNEQFF. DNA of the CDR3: TGTGCCAGCAGCTTAGGTGGACTAGCGGGAGTCAATGAGCAGTTCTTC.

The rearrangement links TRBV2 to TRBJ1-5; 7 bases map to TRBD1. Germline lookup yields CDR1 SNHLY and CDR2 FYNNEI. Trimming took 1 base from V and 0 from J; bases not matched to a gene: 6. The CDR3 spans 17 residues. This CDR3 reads CASSEGQGWSSNQPQHF. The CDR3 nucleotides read TGTGCCAGCAGTGAAGGACAGGGCTGGAGTAGCAATCAGCCCCAGCATTTT.

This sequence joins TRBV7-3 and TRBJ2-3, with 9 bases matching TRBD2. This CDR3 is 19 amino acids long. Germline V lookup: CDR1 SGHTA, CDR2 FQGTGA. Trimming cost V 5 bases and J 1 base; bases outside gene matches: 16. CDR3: CASSPTRVAGDPRTDTQYF. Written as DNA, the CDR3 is TGTGCCAGCAGCCCCACTCGGGTAGCGGGAGACCCGCGCACAGATACGCAGTATTTT.

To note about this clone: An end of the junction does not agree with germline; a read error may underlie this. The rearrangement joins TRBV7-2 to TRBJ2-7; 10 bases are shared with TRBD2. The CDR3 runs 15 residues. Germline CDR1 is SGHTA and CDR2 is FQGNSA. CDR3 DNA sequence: TGTGCCAGCAGCCTAGCGGGAGCGCCCTCCTACGAGCAGTACTTC. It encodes CASSLAGAPSYEQYF.

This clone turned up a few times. The CDR3 protein is CASSSRTGGDTIYF. The DNA for the CDR3 is TGTGCCAGCAGCTCCCGGACAGGGGGTGACACCATATATTTT. V gene TRBV9 combines with J gene TRBJ1-3, with 10 bases that match TRBD1. V gave up 4 bases and J gave up 8 bases; unmatched junction bases: 6. CDR1 is SGDLS and CDR2 is YYNGEE in the germline V gene. The CDR3 is 14 amino acids.

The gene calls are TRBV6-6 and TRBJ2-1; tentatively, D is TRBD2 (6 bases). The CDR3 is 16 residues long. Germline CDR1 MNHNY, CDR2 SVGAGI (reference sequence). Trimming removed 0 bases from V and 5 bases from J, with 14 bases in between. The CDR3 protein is CASSYSKSASDNEQFF. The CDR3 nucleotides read TGTGCCAGCAGTTACTCGAAATCGGCTAGCGACAATGAGCAGTTCTTC.

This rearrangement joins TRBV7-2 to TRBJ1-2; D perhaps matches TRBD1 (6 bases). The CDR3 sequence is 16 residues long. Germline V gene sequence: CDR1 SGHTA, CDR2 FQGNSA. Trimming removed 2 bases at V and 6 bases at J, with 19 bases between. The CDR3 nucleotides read TGTGCCAGCAGCTTACAACAGGGTAGCCTTTGGGATGGCTACACCTTC. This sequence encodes CASSLQQGSLWDGYTF. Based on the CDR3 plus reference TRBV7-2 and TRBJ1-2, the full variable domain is GAGVSQSPSNKVTEKGKDVELRCDPISGHTALYWYRQSLGQGLEFLIYFQGNSAPDKSGLPSDRFSAERTGGSVSTLTIQRTQQEDSAVYLCASSLQQGSLWDGYTFGSGTRLTVV.

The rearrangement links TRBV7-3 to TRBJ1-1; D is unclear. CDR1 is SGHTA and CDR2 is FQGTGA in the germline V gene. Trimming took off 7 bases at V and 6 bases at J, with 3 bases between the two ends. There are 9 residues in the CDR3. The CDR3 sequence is CASIAEAFF. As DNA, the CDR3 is TGTGCCAGCATAGCTGAAGCTTTCTTT.

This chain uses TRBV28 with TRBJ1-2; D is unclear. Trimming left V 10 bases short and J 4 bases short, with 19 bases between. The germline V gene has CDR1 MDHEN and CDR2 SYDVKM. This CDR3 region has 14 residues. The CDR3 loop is CATPLGEGPYGYTF. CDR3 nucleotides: TGTGCCACCCCTCTTGGGGAGGGTCCCTATGGCTACACCTTC.

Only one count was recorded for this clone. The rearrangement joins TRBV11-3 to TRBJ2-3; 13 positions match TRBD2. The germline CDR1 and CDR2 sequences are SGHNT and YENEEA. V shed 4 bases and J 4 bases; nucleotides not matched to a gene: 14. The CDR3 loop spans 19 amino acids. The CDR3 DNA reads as TGTGCCAGCAGCTCTAAAATAACTAGCGGGAGGGCCATCGCAGATACGCAGTATTTT. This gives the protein CASSSKITSGRAIADTQYF.

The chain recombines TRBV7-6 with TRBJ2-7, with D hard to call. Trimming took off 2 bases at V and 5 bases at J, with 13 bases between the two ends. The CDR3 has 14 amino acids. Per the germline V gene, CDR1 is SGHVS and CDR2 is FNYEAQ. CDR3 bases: TGTGCCAGCAGCTTAACCGATTTAGCCCACGAGCAGTACTTC. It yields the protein CASSLTDLAHEQYF.

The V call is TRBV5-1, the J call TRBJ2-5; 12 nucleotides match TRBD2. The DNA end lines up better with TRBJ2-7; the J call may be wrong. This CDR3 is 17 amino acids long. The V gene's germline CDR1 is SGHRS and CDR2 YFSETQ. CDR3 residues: CASSLALAGGSSYEQYF. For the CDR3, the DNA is TGCGCCAGCAGCTTGGCCCTAGCGGGGGGGTCGTCCTACGAGCAGTACTTC.

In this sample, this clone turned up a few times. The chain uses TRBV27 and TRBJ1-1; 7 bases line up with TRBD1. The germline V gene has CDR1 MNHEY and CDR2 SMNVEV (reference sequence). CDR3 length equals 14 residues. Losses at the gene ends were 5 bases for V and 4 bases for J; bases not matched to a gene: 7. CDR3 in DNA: TGTGCCAGCAGTGAGGACAGGTGGGCCACTGAAGCTTTCTTT. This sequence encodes CASSEDRWATEAFF.

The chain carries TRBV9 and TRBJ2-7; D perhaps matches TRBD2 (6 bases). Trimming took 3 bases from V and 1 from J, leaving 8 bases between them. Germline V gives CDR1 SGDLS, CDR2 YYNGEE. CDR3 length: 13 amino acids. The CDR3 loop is CASSAGLSYEQYF. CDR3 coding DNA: TGTGCCAGCAGCGCCGGACTATCCTACGAGCAGTACTTC.

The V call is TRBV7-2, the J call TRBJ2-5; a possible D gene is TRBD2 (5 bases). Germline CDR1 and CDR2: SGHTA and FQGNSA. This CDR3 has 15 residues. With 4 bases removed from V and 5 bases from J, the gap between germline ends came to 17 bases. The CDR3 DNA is TGTGCCAGCAGCTCAGGTACGGGGTGGAAGGAGACCCAGTACTTC. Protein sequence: CASSSGTGWKETQYF.

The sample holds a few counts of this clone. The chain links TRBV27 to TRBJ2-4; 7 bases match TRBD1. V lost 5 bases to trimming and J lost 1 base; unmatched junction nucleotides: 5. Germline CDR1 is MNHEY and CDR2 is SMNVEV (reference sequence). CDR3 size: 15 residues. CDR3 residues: CASSPRGLAKNIQYF. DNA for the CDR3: TGTGCCAGCAGTCCTAGGGGGCTGGCCAAAAACATTCAGTACTTC.

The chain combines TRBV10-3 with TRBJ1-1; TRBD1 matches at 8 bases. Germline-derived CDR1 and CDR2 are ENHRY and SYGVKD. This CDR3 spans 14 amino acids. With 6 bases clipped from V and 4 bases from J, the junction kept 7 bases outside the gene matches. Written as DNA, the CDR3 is TGTGCCATCAGACAGACAGGGGATTTCACTGAAGCTTTCTTT. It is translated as CAIRQTGDFTEAFF.

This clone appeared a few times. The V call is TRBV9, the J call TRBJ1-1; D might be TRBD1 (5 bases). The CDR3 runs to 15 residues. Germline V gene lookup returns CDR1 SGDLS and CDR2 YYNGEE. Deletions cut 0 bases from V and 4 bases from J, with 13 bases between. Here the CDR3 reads CASSVDPGVGTEAFF. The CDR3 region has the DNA TGTGCCAGCAGCGTAGACCCGGGGGTGGGCACTGAAGCTTTCTTT.

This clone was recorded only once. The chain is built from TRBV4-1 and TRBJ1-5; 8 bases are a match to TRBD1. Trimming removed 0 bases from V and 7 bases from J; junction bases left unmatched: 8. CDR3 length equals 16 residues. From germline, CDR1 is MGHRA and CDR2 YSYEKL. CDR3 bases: TGCGCCAGCAGCCAAGATTGGGGCAGGGGGCAACAGCCCCAGCATTTT. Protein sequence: CASSQDWGRGQQPQHF.